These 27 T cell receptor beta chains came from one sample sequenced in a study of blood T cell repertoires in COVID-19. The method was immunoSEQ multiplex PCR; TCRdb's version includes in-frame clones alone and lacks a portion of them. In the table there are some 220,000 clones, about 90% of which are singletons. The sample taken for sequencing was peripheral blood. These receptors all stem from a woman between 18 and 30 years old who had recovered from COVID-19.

The CDR3 sequence: CASTPRRGYTEAFF. In DNA, the CDR3 is TGTGCCAGCACCCCTCGGAGGGGCTACACTGAAGCTTTCTTT. V and J are TRBV27 and TRBJ1-1, with D possibly TRBD1 on 5 matching bases. Germline V gives CDR1 MNHEY, CDR2 SMNVEV (reference sequence). The length of the CDR3 is 14 residues. V was shortened by 7 bases and J by 3 bases, with 15 bases between the two germline ends.

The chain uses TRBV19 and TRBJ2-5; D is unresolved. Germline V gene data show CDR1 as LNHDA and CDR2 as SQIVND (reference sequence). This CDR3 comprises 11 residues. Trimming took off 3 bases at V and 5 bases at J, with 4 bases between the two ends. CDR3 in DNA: TGTGCCAGTAGTATCCGGGAGACCCAGTACTTC. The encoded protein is CASSIRETQYF.

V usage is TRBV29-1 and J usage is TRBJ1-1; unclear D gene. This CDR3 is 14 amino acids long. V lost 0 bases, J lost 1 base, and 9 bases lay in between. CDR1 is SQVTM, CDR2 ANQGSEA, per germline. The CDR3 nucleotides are TGCAGCGTTGAAGATTTCACAGCGAACACTGAAGCTTTCTTT. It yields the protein CSVEDFTANTEAFF.

For the CDR3, the DNA is TGTGCCAGCAGCTACCCAGGTGGAGAAAAACTGTTTTTT. Protein sequence: CASSYPGGEKLFF. The chain uses TRBV7-2 and TRBJ1-4; no clear D. V was shortened by 4 bases and J by 8 bases, with 11 bases between the two germline ends. This CDR3 comprises 13 residues. Germline lookup yields CDR1 SGHTA and CDR2 FQGNSA. The whole variable domain, remainder taken from reference TRBV7-2 and TRBJ1-4, is GAGVSQSPSNKVTEKGKDVELRCDPISGHTALYWYRQSLGQGLEFLIYFQGNSAPDKSGLPSDRFSAERTGGSVSTLTIQRTQQEDSAVYLCASSYPGGEKLFFGSGTQLSVL.

The CDR3 nucleotides are TGTGCCAGCCCTCTCGACAGGGGGCGAGTAACTGAAGCTTTCTTT. It codes for CASPLDRGRVTEAFF. J is TRBJ1-1 and V is TRBV6-5; TRBD1 agrees at 10 bases. J gave up 5 bases and V 8 bases, and 11 bases lay outside the gene matches. The CDR3 has 15 amino acids. Per the germline V gene, CDR1 is MNHEY and CDR2 is SVGAGI.

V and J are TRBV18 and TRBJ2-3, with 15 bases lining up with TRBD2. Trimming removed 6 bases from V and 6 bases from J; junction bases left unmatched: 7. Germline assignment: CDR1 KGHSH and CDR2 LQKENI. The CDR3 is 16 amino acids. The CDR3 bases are TGTGCCAGCTCTCCGGGACTAGCGGGGGGCTTGGATACGCAGTATTTT. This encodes CASSPGLAGGLDTQYF.

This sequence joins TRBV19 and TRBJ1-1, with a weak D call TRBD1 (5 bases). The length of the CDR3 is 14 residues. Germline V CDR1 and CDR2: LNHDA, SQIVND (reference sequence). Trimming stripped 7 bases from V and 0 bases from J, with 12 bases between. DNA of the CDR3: TGTGCCAGTAAGGCAGGGCAAGTGAACACTGAAGCTTTCTTT. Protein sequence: CASKAGQVNTEAFF. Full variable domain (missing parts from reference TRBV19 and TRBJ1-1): DGGITQSPKYLFRKEGQNVTLSCEQNLNHDAMYWYRQDPGQGLRLIYYSQIVNDFQKGDIAEGYSVSREKKESFPLTVTSAQKNPTAFYLCASKAGQVNTEAFFGQGTRLTVV.

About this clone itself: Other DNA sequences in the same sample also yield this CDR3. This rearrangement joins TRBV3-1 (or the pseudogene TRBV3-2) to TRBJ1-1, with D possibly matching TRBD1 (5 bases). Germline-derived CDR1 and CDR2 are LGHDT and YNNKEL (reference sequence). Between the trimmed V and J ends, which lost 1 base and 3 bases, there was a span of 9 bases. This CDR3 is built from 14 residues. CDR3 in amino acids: CASSQVGGDTEAFF. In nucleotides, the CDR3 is TGTGCCAGCAGCCAAGTTGGGGGGGACACTGAAGCTTTCTTT.

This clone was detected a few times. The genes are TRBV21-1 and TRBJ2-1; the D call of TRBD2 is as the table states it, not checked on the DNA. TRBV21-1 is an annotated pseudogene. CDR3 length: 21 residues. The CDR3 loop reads CASRRGTSGRTSPSSYNEQFF. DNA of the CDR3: TGTGCCAGCAGACGCGGGACTAGCGGGAGGACTTCTCCCAGCTCCTACAATGAGCAGTTCTTC.

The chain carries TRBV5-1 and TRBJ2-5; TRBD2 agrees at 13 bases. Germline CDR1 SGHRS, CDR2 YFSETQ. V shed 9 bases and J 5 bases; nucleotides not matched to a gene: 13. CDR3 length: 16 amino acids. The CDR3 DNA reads TGCGCCATCCTACCAGGACTAGCGGGAGTGGATGAGACCCAGTACTTC. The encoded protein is CAILPGLAGVDETQYF. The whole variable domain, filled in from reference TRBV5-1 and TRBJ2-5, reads KAGVTQTPRYLIKTRGQQVTLSCSPISGHRSVSWYQQTPGQGLQFLFEYFSETQRNKGNFPGRFSGRQFSNSRSEMNVSTLELGDSALYLCAILPGLAGVDETQYFGPGTRLLVL.

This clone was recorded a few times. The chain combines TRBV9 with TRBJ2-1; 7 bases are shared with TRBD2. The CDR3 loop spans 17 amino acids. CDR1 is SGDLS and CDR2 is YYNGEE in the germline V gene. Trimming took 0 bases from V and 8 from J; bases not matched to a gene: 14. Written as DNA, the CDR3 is TGTGCCAGCAGCGTAGGTGGCGGGAGCTCCCCTCGGGATGAGCAGTTCTTC. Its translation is CASSVGGGSSPRDEQFF.

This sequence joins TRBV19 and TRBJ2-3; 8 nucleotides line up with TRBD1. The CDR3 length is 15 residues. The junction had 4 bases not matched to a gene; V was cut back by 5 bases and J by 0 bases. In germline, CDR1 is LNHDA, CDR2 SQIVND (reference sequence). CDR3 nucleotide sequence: TGTGCCAGTAGTCGTCGGACAGGGAGCACAGATACGCAGTATTTT. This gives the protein CASSRRTGSTDTQYF.

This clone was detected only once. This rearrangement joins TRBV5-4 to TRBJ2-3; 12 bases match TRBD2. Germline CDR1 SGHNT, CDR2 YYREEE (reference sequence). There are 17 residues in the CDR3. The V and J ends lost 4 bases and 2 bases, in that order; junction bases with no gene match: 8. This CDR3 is CASSPGLAGMDTDTQYF. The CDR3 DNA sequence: TGTGCCAGCAGCCCCGGACTAGCGGGAATGGACACAGATACGCAGTATTTT.

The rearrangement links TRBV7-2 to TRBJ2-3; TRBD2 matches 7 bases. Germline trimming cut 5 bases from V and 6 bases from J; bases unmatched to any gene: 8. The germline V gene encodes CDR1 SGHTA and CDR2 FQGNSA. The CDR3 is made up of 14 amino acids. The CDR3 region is CASSLRLAGDTQYF. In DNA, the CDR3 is TGTGCCAGCAGCCTAAGACTAGCCGGTGATACGCAGTATTTT.

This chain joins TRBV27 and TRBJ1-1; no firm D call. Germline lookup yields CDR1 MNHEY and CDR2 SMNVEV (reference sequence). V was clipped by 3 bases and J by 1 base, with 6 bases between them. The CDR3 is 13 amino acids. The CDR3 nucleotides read TGTGCCAGCAGTTTGAGAGGGAACACTGAAGCTTTCTTT. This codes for CASSLRGNTEAFF.

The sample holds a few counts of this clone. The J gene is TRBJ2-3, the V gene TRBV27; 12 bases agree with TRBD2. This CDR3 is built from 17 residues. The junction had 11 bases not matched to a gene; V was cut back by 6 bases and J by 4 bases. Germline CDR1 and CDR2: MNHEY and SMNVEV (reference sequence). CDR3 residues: CASSGTFGLAGSDTQYF. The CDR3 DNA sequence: TGTGCCAGCAGCGGGACTTTTGGACTAGCGGGGTCAGATACGCAGTATTTT.

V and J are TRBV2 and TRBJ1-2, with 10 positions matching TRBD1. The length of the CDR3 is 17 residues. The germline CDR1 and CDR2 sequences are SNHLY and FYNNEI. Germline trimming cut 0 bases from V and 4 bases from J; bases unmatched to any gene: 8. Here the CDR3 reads CASSEARTGGKGYGYTF. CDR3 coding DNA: TGTGCCAGCAGTGAAGCCAGGACAGGGGGAAAAGGCTATGGCTACACCTTC.

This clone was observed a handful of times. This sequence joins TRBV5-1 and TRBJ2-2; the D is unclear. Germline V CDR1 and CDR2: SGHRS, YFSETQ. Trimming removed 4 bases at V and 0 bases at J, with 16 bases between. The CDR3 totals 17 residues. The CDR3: CASSLVRGPANTGELFF. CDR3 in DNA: TGCGCCAGCAGCCTCGTTAGAGGTCCAGCGAACACCGGGGAGCTGTTTTTT.

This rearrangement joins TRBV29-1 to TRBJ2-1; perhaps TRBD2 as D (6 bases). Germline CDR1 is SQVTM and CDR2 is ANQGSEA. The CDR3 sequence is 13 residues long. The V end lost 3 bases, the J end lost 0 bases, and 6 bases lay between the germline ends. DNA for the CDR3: TGCAGCGTTGATAGCGGCTCCTACAATGAGCAGTTCTTC. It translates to CSVDSGSYNEQFF.

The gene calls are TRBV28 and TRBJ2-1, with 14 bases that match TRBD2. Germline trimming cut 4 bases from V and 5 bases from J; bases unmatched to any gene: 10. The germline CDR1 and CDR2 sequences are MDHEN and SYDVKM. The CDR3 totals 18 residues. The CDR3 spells CASSSPTSGRVGDNEQFF. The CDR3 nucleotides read TGTGCCAGCAGTTCCCCGACTAGCGGGAGGGTCGGGGACAATGAGCAGTTCTTC.

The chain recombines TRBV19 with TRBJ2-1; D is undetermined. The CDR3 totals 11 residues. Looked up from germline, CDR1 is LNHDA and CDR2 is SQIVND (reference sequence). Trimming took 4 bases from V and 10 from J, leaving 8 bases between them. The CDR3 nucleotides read TGTGCCAGTAGTACCCGACAAGAGCAGTTCTTC. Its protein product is CASSTRQEQFF.

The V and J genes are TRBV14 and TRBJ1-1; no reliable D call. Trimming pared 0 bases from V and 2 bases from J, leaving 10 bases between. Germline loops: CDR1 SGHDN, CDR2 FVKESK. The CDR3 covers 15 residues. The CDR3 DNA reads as TGTGCCAGCAGCCAAGATAACAGCCCCAACACTGAAGCTTTCTTT. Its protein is CASSQDNSPNTEAFF. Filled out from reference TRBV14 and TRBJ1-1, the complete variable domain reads EAGVTQFPSHSVIEKGQTVTLRCDPISGHDNLYWYRRVMGKEIKFLLHFVKESKQDESGMPNNRFLAERTGGTYSTLKVQPAELEDSGVYFCASSQDNSPNTEAFFGQGTRLTVV.

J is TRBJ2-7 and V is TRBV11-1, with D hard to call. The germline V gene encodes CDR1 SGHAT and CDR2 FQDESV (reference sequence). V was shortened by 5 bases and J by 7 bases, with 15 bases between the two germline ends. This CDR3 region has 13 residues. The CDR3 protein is CASSPGPVSEQYF. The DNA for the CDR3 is TGTGCCAGCAGCCCCGGTCCCGTGTCGGAGCAGTACTTC.

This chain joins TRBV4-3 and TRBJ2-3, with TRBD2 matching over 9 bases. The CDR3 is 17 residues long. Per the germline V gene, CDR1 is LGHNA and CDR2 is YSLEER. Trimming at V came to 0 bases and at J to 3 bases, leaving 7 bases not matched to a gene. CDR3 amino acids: CASSQDLAGGMTDTQYF. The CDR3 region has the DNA TGCGCCAGCAGCCAAGATCTTGCGGGAGGGATGACAGATACGCAGTATTTT.

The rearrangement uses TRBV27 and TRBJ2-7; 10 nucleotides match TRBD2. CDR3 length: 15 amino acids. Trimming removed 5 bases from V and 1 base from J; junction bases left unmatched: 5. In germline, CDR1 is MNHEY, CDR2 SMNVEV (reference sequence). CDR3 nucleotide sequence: TGTGCCAGCAGTGCACTAGCGGGACCTTCCTACGAGCAGTACTTC. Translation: CASSALAGPSYEQYF.

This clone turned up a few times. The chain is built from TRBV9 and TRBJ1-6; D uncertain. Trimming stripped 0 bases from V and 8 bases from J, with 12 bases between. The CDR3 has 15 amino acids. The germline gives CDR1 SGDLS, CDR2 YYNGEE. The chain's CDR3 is CASSVVGLVDSPLHF. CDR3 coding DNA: TGTGCCAGCAGCGTAGTGGGCTTAGTTGATTCACCCCTCCACTTT. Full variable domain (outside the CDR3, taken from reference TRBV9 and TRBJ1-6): DSGVTQTPKHLITATGQRVTLRCSPRSGDLSVYWYQQSLDQGLQFLIQYYNGEERAKGNILERFSAQQFPDLHSELNLSSLELGDSALYFCASSVVGLVDSPLHFGNGTRLTVT.

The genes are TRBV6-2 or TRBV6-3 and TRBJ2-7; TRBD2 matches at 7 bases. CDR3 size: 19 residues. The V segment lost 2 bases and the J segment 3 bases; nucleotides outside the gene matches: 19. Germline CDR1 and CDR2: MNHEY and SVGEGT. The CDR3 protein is CASSYNPPGFGTTGYEQYF. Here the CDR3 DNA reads TGTGCCAGCAGTTACAATCCCCCCGGGTTTGGGACTACTGGCTACGAGCAGTACTTC.